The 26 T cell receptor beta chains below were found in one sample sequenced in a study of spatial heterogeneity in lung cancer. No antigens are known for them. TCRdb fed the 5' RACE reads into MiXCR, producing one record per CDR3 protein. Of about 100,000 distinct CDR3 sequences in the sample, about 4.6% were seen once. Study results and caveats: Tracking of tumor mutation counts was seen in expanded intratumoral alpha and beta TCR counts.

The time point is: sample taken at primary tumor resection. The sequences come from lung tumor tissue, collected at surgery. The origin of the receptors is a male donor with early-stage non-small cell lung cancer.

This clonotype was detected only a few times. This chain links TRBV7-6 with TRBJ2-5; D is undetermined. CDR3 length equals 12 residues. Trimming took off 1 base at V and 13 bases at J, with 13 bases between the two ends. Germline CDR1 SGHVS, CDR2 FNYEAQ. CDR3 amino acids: CASSLVASSLYF. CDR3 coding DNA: TGTGCCAGCAGCTTAGTTGCGTCCAGTCTGTACTTC.

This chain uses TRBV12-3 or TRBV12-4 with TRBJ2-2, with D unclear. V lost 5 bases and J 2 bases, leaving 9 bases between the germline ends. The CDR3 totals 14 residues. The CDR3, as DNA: TGTGCCAGCAGTCTGACGGACAACACCGGGGAGCTGTTTTTT. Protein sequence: CASSLTDNTGELFF.

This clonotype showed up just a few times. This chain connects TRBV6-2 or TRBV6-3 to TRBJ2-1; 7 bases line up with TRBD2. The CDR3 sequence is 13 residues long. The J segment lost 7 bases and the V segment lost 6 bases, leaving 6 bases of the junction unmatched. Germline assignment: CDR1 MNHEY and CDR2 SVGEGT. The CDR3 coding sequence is TGTGCCAGCAGAGCTAGCGGTAGGAATGAGCAGTTCTTC. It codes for CASRASGRNEQFF.

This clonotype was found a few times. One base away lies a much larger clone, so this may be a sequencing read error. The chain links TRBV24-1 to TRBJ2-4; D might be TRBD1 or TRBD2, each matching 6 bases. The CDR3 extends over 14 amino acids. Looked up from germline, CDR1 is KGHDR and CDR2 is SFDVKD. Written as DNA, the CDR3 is TGTGTCACACCCTGGCCGGGGGCAGGGAACATTCAGTACTTC. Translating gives CVTPWPGAGNIQYF.

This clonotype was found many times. The CDR3 reads CASSSGPYQPQHF. In nucleotides, the CDR3 is TGTGCCAGCAGTTCCGGCCCCTATCAGCCCCAGCATTTT. This rearrangement joins TRBV28 to TRBJ1-5; D not resolved. This CDR3 is 13 amino acids long. Germline V CDR1 and CDR2: MDHEN, SYDVKM. The germline V and J ends were trimmed by 4 bases and 5 bases, with 9 bases remaining between them.

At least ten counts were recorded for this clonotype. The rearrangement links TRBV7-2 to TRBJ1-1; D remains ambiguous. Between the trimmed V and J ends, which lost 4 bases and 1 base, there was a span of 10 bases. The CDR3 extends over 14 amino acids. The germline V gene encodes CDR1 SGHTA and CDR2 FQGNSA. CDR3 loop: CASSSFHANTEAFF. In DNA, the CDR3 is TGTGCCAGCAGCTCCTTTCACGCGAACACTGAAGCTTTCTTT.

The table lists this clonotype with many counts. CDR3 coding DNA: TGTGCCAGCAGTCCGCTACGAACTAGCGGAGGCACAGATACGCAGTATTTT. Translation: CASSPLRTSGGTDTQYF. J is TRBJ2-3 and V is TRBV28; 8 nucleotides match TRBD2. The CDR3 has 17 residues. Germline lookup yields CDR1 MDHEN and CDR2 SYDVKM. J lost 1 base, V lost 5 bases, and 11 bases had no gene match.

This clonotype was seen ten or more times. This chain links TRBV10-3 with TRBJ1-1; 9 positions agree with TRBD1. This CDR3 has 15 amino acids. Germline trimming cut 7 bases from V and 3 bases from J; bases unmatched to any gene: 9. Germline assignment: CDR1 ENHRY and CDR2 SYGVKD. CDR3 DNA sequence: TGTGCCATCACCGAGGGACAGGGTGGGGACACTGAAGCTTTCTTT. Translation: CAITEGQGGDTEAFF.

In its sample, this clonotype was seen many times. CDR3 amino acids: CSAQVRGTETQYF. The CDR3 DNA reads as TGCAGTGCTCAAGTCAGGGGGACGGAGACCCAGTACTTC. This sequence joins TRBV20-1 and TRBJ2-5, with 7 bases aligning to TRBD1. Trimming removed 5 bases from V and 5 bases from J; junction bases left unmatched: 8. The V gene's germline CDR1 is DFQATT and CDR2 SNEGSKA (reference sequence). CDR3 length: 13 amino acids.

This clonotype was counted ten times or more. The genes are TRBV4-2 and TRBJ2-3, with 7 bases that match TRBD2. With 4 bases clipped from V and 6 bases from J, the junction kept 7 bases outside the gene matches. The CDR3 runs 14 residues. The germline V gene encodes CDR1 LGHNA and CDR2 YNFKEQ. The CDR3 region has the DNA TGTGCCAGCAGCCCGGTCGGGAGGTTGGATACGCAGTATTTT. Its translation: CASSPVGRLDTQYF.

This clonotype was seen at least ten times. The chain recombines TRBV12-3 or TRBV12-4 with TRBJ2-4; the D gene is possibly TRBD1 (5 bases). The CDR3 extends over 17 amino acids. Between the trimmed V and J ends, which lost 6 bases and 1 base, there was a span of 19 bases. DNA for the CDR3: TGTGCCAGCAGCTCCTATAGTGACAGTGGTGCCAAAAACATTCAGTACTTC. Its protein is CASSSYSDSGAKNIQYF.

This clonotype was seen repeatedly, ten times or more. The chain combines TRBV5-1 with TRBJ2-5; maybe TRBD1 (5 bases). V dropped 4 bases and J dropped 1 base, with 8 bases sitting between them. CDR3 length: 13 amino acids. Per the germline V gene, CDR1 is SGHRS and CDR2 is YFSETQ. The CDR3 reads CASSRTIQETQYF. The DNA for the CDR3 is TGCGCCAGCAGCCGGACAATCCAAGAGACCCAGTACTTC. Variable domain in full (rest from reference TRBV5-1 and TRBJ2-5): KAGVTQTPRYLIKTRGQQVTLSCSPISGHRSVSWYQQTPGQGLQFLFEYFSETQRNKGNFPGRFSGRQFSNSRSEMNVSTLELGDSALYLCASSRTIQETQYFGPGTRLLVL.

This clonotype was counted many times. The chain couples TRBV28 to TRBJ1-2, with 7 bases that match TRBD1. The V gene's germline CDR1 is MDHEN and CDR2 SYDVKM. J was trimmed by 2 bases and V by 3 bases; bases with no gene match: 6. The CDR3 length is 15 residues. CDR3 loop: CASSFDPTGNYGYTF. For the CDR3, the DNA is TGTGCCAGCAGTTTCGATCCGACAGGGAACTATGGCTACACCTTC.

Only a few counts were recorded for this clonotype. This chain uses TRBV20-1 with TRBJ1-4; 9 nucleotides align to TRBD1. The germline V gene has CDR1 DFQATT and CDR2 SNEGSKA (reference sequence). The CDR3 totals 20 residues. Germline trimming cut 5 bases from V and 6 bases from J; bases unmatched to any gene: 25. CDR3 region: CSAFPPPGQGNDGYDEKLFF. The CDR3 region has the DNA TGCAGTGCTTTTCCACCGCCGGGACAGGGAAACGATGGGTATGATGAAAAACTGTTTTTT.

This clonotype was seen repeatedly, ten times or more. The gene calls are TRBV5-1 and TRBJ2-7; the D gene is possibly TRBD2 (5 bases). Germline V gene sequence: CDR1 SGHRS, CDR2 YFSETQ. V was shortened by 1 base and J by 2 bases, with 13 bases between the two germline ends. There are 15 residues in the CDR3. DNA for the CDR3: TGCGCCAGCAGCTTGTTGGCTAGCTTTCCCTACGAGCAGTACTTC. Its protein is CASSLLASFPYEQYF.

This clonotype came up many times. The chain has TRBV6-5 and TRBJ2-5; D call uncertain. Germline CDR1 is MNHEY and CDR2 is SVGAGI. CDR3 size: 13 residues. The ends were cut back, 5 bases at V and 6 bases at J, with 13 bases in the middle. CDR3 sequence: CASSINGVKTQYF. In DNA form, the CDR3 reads TGTGCCAGCAGTATCAATGGGGTAAAGACCCAGTACTTC.

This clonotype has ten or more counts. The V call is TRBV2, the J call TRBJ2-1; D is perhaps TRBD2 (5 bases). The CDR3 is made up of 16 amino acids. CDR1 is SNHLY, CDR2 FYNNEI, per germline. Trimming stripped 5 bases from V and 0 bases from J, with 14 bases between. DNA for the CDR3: TGTGCCAGCAGTTTATGGAGGACTGACTCCTACAATGAGCAGTTCTTC. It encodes CASSLWRTDSYNEQFF.

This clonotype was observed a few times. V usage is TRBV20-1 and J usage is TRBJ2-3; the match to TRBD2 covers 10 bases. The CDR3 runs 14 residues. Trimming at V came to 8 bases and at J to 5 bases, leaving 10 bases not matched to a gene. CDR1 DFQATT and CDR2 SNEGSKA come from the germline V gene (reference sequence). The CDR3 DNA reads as TGCAGTACTGCAGCGGGAGGGCCTGTAGATACGCAGTATTTT. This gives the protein CSTAAGGPVDTQYF.

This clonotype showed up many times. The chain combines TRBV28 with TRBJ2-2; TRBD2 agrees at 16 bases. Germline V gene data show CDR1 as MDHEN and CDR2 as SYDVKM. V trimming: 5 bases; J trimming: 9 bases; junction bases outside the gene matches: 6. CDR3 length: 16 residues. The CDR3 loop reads CASSPGLAGGPRELFF. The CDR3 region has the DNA TGTGCCAGCAGTCCGGGACTAGCGGGAGGGCCGCGGGAGCTGTTTTTT.

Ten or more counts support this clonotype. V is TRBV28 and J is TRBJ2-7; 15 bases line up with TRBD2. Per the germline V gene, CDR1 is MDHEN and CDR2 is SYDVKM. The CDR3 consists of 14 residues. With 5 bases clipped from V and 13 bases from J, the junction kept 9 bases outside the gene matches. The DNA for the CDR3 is TGTGCCAGCAGTCCCGTGGGACTAGCGGGAGGTCGATACTTC. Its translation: CASSPVGLAGGRYF.

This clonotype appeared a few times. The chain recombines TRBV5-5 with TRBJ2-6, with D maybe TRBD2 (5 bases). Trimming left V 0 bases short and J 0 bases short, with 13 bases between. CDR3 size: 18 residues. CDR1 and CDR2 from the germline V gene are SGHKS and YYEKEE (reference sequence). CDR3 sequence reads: CASSLGHLGGSGANVLTF. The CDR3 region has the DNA TGTGCCAGCAGCTTGGGACACCTAGGAGGCTCTGGGGCCAACGTCCTGACTTTC.

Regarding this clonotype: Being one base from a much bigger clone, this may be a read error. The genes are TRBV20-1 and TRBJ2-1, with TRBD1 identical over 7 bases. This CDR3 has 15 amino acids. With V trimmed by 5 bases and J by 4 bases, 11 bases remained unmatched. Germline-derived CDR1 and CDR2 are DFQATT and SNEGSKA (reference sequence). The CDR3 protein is CSAWRGGKPYNEQFF. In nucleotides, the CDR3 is TGCAGTGCTTGGAGAGGGGGCAAGCCTTACAATGAGCAGTTCTTC.

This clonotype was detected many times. CDR3: CASSYSWDTAFYSNQPQHF. CDR3 in DNA: TGTGCCAGCAGTTACTCTTGGGACACAGCCTTCTATAGCAATCAGCCCCAGCATTTT. This sequence joins TRBV6-6 and TRBJ1-5, with TRBD1 as a possible D gene (6 bases). V lost 0 bases, J lost 0 bases, and 18 bases lay in between. The CDR3 has 19 amino acids. CDR1 MNHNY and CDR2 SVGAGI come from the germline V gene (reference sequence).

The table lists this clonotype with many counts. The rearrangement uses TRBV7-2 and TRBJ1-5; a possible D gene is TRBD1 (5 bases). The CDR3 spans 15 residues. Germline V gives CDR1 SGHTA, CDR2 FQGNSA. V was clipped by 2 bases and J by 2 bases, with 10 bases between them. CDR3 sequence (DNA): TGTGCCAGCAGCTTAAACGTAGGGGGCAATCAGCCCCAGCATTTT. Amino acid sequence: CASSLNVGGNQPQHF.

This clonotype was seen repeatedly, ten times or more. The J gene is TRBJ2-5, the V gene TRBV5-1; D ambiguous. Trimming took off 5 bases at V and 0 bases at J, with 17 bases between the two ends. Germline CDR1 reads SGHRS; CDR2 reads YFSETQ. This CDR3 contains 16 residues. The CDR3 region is CASRLYSVGDQETQYF. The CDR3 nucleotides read TGCGCCAGCAGGTTATACTCCGTGGGCGACCAAGAGACCCAGTACTTC.

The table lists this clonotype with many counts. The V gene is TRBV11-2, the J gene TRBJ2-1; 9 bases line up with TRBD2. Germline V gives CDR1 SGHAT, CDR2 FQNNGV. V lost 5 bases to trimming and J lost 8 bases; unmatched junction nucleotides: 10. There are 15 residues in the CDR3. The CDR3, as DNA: TGTGCCAGCAGCGATAAAGCGGGAGGTGTTTATGAGCAGTTCTTC. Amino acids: CASSDKAGGVYEQFF.